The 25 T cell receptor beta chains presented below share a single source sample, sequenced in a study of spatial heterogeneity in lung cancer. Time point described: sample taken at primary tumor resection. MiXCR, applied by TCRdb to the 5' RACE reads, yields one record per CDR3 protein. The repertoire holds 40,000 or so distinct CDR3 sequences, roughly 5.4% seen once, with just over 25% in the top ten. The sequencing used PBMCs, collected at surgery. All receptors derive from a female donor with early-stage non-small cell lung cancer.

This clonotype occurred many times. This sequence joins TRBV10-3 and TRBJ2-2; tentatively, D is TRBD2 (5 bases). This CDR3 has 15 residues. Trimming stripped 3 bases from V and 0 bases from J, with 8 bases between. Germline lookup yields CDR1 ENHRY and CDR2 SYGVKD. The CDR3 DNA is TGTGCCATCAGTGATCGGGGTTCGAACACCGGGGAGCTGTTTTTT. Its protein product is CAISDRGSNTGELFF.

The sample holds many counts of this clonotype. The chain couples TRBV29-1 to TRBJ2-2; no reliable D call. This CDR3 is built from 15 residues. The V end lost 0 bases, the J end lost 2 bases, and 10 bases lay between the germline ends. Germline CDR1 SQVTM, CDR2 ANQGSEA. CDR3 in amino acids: CSVEDGVENTGELFF. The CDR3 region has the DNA TGCAGCGTTGAAGATGGAGTGGAAAACACCGGGGAGCTGTTTTTT.

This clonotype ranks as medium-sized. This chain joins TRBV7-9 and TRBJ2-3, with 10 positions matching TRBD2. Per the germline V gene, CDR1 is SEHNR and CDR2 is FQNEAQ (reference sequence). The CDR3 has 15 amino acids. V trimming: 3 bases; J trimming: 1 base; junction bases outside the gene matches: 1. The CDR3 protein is CASSLLAGGTDTQYF. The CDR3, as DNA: TGTGCCAGCAGCTTGCTAGCGGGGGGCACAGATACGCAGTATTTT.

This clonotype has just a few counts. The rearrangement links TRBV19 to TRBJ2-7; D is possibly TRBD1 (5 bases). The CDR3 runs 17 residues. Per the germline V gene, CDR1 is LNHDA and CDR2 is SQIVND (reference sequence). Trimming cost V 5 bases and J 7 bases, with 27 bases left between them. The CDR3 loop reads CASSSGLMGIPSLEQYF. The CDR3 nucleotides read TGTGCCAGTAGTTCAGGGCTGATGGGGATCCCGTCGCTGGAGCAGTACTTC.

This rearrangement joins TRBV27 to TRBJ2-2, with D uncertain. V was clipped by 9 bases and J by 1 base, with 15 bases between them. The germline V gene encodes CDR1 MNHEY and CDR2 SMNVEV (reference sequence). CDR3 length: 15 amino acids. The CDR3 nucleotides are TGTGCCAGTCCCCGGGCCTTGCTGAACACCGGGGAGCTGTTTTTT. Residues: CASPRALLNTGELFF.

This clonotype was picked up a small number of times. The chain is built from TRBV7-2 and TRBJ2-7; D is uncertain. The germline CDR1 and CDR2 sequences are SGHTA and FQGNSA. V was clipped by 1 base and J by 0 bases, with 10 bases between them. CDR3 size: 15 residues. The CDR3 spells CASSLGSLSSYEQYF. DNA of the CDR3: TGTGCCAGCAGCTTAGGATCTCTAAGCTCCTACGAGCAGTACTTC.

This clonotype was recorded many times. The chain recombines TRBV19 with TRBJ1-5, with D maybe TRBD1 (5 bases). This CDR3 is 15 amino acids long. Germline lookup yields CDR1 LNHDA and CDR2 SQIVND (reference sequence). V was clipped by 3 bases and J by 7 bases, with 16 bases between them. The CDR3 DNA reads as TGTGCCAGTAGTATTCGGGGCAGGGTAGACCAGCCCCAGCATTTT. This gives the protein CASSIRGRVDQPQHF.

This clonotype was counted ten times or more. DNA for the CDR3: TGTGCCAGCAGCAGAAGAGTAGACGTTGAGTTC. The encoded protein is CASSRRVDVEF. This chain links TRBV21-1 with TRBJ2-7. TRBV21-1 is noted as a pseudogene. The CDR3 is 11 residues long.

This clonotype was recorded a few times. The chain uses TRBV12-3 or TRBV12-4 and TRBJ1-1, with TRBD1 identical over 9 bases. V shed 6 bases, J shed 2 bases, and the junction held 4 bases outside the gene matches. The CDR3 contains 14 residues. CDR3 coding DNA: TGTGCCAGCAGAGAGACAGGGGGAAACACTGAAGCTTTCTTT. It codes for CASRETGGNTEAFF.

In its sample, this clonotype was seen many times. CDR3 amino acids: CASSVATSGGFQDTQYF. The CDR3 DNA reads TGTGCCAGCAGCGTAGCTACTAGCGGGGGATTTCAAGATACGCAGTATTTT. The V gene is TRBV9, the J gene TRBJ2-3; 11 bases map to TRBD2. The ends lost 0 bases at V and 5 bases at J; junction bases unmatched: 8. Germline V gene sequence: CDR1 SGDLS, CDR2 YYNGEE. This CDR3 is built from 17 residues.

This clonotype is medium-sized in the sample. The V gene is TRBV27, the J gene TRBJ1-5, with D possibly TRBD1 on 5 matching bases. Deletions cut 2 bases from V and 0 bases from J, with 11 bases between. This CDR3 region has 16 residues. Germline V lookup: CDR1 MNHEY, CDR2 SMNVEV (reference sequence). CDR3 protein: CASSLGAAHSNQPQHF. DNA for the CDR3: TGTGCCAGCAGTTTAGGGGCAGCCCATAGCAATCAGCCCCAGCATTTT.

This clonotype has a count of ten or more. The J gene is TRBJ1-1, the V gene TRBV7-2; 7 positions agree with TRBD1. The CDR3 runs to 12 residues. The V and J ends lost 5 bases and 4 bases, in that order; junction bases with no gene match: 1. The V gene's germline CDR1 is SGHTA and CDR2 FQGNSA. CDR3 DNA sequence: TGTGCCAGCAGCCCAGGGGGCACTGAAGCTTTCTTT. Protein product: CASSPGGTEAFF. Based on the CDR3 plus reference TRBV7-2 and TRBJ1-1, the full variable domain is GAGVSQSPSNKVTEKGKDVELRCDPISGHTALYWYRQSLGQGLEFLIYFQGNSAPDKSGLPSDRFSAERTGGSVSTLTIQRTQQEDSAVYLCASSPGGTEAFFGQGTRLTVV.

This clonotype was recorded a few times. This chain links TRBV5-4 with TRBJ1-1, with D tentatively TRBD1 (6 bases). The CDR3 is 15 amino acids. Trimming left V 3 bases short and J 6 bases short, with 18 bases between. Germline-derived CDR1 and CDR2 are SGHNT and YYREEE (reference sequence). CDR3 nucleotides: TGTGCCAGCAGCTGGAGGGGGGCCCGGGGCGCTGAAGCTTTCTTT. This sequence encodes CASSWRGARGAEAFF.

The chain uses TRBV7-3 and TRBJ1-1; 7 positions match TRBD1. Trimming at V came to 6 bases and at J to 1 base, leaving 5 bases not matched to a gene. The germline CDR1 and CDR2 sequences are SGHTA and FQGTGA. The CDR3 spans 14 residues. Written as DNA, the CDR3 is TGTGCCAGCAGTTCGACAGGGTCGAACACTGAAGCTTTCTTT. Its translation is CASSSTGSNTEAFF.

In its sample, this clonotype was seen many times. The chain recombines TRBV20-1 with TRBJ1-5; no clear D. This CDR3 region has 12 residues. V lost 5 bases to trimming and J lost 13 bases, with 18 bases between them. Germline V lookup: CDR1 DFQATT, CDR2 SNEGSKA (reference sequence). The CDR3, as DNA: TGCAGTGCTCCGATCGGGAGGCCAAAACAGCATTTT. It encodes CSAPIGRPKQHF.

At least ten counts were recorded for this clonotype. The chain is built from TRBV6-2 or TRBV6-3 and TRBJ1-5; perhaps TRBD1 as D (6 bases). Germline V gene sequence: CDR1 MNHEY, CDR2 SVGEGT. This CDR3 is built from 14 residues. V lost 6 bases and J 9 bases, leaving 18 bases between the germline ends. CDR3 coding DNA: TGTGCCAGCAGGCTACAGGGACTTGGAGGGCCCCAGCATTTT. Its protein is CASRLQGLGGPQHF.

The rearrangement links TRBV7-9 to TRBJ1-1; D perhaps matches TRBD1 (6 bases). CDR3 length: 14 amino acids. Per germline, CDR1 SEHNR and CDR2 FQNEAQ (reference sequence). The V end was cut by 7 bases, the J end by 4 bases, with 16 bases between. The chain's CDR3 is CASIQKGDVTEAFF. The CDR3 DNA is TGTGCCAGCATCCAGAAGGGGGATGTCACTGAAGCTTTCTTT.

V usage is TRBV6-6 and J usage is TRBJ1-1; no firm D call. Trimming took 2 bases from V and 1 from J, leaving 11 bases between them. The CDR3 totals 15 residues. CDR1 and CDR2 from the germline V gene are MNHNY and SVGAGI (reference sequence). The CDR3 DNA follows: TGTGCCAGCAGTTACCCCAGGACGGGGAACACTGAAGCTTTCTTT. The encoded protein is CASSYPRTGNTEAFF.

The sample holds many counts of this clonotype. CDR3 bases: TGCGCCAGCAGCTTGGCCGGGGCGGGAACCTGGAGCACAGATACGCAGTATTTT. As protein: CASSLAGAGTWSTDTQYF. This chain connects TRBV5-1 to TRBJ2-3; possibly TRBD2 for D (6 bases). The CDR3 extends over 18 amino acids. Germline CDR1 reads SGHRS; CDR2 reads YFSETQ. Trimming took 0 bases from V and 0 from J, leaving 17 bases between them.

The CDR3 protein is CSARGGANVLTF. The CDR3 DNA sequence: TGCAGTGCTAGAGGTGGGGCCAACGTCCTGACTTTC. The chain links TRBV20-1 to TRBJ2-6; D is ambiguous. Trimming left V 1 base short and J 3 bases short, with 1 base between. This CDR3 spans 12 amino acids. CDR1 is DFQATT and CDR2 is SNEGSKA in the germline V gene (reference sequence).

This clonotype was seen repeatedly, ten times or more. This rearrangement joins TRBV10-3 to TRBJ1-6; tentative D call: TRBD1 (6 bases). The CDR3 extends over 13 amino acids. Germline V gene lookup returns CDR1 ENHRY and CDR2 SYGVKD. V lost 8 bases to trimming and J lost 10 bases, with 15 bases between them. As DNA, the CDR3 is TGTGCCATCGCTAAGGGGGGCGAATCACCCCTCCACTTT. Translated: CAIAKGGESPLHF.

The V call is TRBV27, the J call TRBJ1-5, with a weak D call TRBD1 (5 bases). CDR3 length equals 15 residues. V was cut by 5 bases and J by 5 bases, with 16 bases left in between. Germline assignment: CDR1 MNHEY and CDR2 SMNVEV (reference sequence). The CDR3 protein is CASSLLPGGDQPQHF. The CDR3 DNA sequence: TGTGCCAGCAGTCTCTTACCGGGGGGGGATCAGCCCCAGCATTTT.

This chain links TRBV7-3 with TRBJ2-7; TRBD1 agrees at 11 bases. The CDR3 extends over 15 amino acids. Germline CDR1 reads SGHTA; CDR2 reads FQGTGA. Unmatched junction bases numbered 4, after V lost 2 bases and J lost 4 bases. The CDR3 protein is CASSLGTGGLYEQYF. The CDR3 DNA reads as TGTGCCAGCAGCTTAGGGACAGGGGGATTATACGAGCAGTACTTC. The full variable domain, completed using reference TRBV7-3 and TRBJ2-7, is GAGVSQTPSNKVTEKGKYVELRCDPISGHTALYWYRQSLGQGPEFLIYFQGTGAADDSGLPNDRFFAVRPEGSVSTLKIQRTERGDSAVYLCASSLGTGGLYEQYFGPGTRLTVT.

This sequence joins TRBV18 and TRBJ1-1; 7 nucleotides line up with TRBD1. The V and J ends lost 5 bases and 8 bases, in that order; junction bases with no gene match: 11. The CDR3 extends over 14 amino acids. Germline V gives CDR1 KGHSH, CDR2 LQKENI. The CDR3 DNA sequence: TGTGCCAGCTCAGCTTATCGACAGGGTTCCGAAGCTTTCTTT. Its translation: CASSAYRQGSEAFF. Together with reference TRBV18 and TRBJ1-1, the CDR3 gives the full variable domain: NAGVMQNPRHLVRRRGQEARLRCSPMKGHSHVYWYRQLPEEGLKFMVYLQKENIIDESGMPKERFSAEFPKEGPSILRIQQVVRGDSAAYFCASSAYRQGSEAFFGQGTRLTVV.

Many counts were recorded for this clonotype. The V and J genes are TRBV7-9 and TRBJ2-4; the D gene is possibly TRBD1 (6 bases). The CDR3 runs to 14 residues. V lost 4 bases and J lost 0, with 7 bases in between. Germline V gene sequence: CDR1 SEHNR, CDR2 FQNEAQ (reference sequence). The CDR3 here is CASSWGQAKNIQYF. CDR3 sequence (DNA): TGTGCCAGCAGCTGGGGACAAGCCAAAAACATTCAGTACTTC.